The sequence of this T cell receptor beta chain was determined in a study of blood T cells in healthy people across ages. Researchers report isolating at least 6.5 million PBMCs per sample. Next came a second PCR, run for about 6 to 12 cycles, which used a sample-barcoded 5' primer along with a J-beta primer mix. The yield of each sample was at least 2.5 million CDR3-containing paired-end reads. Via MiXCR, TCRdb re-called the 5' RACE reads, giving one row per CDR3 protein. The table records approximately 1.5 million distinct CDR3 sequences, around 35% of them present only once. Germline V lookup: CDR1 MNHNY, CDR2 SVGAGI (reference sequence). The CDR3 length is 15 residues.

The receptor's source is a woman in her 30s in good health. This chain connects TRBV6-6 to TRBJ2-7, with D perhaps TRBD1 or TRBD2 (5 bases each). The DNA matches TRBJ2-5 better at its end, which makes the J call doubtful. The sequencing input was blood. The DNA for the CDR3 is TGTGCCAGCAGTTACGATCGCCAGGGACGGGAGACCCAGTACTTC. Its protein product is CASSYDRQGRETQYF.